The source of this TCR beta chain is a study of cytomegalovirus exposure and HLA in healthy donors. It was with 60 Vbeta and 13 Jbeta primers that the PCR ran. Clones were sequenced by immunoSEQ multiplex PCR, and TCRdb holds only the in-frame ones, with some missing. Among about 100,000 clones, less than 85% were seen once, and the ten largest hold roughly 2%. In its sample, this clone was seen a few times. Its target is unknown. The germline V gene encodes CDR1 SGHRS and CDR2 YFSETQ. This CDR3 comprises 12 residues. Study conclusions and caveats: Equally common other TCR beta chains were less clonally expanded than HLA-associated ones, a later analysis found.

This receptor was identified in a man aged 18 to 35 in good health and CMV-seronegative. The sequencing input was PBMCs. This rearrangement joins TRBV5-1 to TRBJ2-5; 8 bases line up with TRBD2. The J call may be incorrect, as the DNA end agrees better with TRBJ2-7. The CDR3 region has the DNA TGCGCCGACCGGGGGGGCTCCTACGAGCAGTACTTC. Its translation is CADRGGSYEQYF.